These 11 T cell receptor beta chains originate from one sample sequenced in a study of Ad26.COV2.S vaccination and SARS-CoV-2 variants. Generated by immunoSEQ multiplex PCR, the TCRdb table keeps only in-frame clones and is missing some. Of about 460,000 clones listed, 80% to 90% are singletons. Treatment: approximately 18 received Ad26.COV2.S at low or high dose, single or two shots; five or six received placebo; per-sample allocation not given. Specimens were obtained on day 63 following the first vaccine or placebo injection. The specimen was peripheral blood, collected in a trial of Ad26.COV2.S vaccine versus placebo. The receptors originated from a person between 18 and 60 years old who received the Ad26.COV2.S COVID-19 vaccine or a placebo.

This clone has more than one count but fewer than ten. This chain joins TRBV5-1 and TRBJ2-5, with D hard to call. Germline CDR1 and CDR2: SGHRS and YFSETQ. The CDR3 runs 13 residues. Trimming took 4 bases from V and 2 from J, leaving 9 bases between them. The CDR3 DNA reads TGCGCCAGCAGCGCAGGCTTACAAGAGACCCAGTACTTC. Protein product: CASSAGLQETQYF. The full variable domain, with the rest looked up from reference TRBV5-1 and TRBJ2-5, is KAGVTQTPRYLIKTRGQQVTLSCSPISGHRSVSWYQQTPGQGLQFLFEYFSETQRNKGNFPGRFSGRQFSNSRSEMNVSTLELGDSALYLCASSAGLQETQYFGPGTRLLVL.

The rearrangement uses TRBV12-3 or TRBV12-4 and TRBJ1-4; TRBD1 might be the D (5 bases). V lost 3 bases to trimming and J lost 8 bases, with 10 bases between them. This CDR3 has 13 amino acids. Written as DNA, the CDR3 is TGTGCCAGCAGTTTCAGGGTCGGAGAAAAACTGTTTTTT. It encodes CASSFRVGEKLFF.

This chain joins TRBV11-2 and TRBJ2-7; no firm D call. The CDR3 is 14 amino acids. Germline CDR1 reads SGHAT; CDR2 reads FQNNGV. V lost 3 bases to trimming and J lost 6 bases, with 15 bases between them. CDR3 nucleotides: TGTGCCAGCAGCTTCCCTACGGACGGCCCCGAGCAGTACTTC. It is translated as CASSFPTDGPEQYF. Variable domain in full (rest from reference TRBV11-2 and TRBJ2-7): EAGVAQSPRYKIIEKRQSVAFWCNPISGHATLYWYQQILGQGPKLLIQFQNNGVVDDSQLPKDRFSAERLKGVDSTLKIQPAKLEDSAVYLCASSFPTDGPEQYFGPGTRLTVT.

The chain combines TRBV10-3 with TRBJ2-1, with 14 bases fitting TRBD2. The CDR3 consists of 17 residues. J gave up 7 bases and V 6 bases, and 11 bases lay outside the gene matches. Germline values: CDR1 ENHRY, CDR2 SYGVKD. This chain's CDR3 is CAISAGTSGSRGNEQFF. The CDR3, as DNA: TGTGCCATCAGCGCCGGGACTAGCGGGAGTCGGGGAAATGAGCAGTTCTTC.

This clone has a handful of counts. CDR3 amino acids: CASRNRAFGNTEAFF. The CDR3 DNA sequence: TGTGCCAGTAGAAACAGGGCATTCGGGAACACTGAAGCTTTCTTT. The chain employs TRBV19 and TRBJ1-1; a possible D gene is TRBD1 (6 bases). The CDR3 extends over 15 amino acids. Trimming took 6 bases from V and 1 from J, leaving 15 bases between them. CDR1 is LNHDA and CDR2 is SQIVND in the germline V gene (reference sequence).

V and J are TRBV6-5 and TRBJ2-7; 7 bases line up with TRBD2. There are 13 residues in the CDR3. The V gene's germline CDR1 is MNHEY and CDR2 SVGAGI. V was clipped by 7 bases and J by 7 bases; unmatched bases: 10. The CDR3 DNA reads as TGTGCCAGCACCGCCAGCGGGACGAGAGAGCAGTACTTC. Protein: CASTASGTREQYF.

The rearrangement joins TRBV30 to TRBJ1-2; no clear D. The germline V gene has CDR1 GTSNPN and CDR2 SVGIG (reference sequence). The CDR3 totals 10 residues. Trimming left V 8 bases short and J 6 bases short, with 10 bases between. The CDR3 DNA follows: TGTGCCGGCCAAGGAGATGGCTACACCTTC. Amino acids: CAGQGDGYTF.

This chain connects TRBV9 to TRBJ1-3; D possibly corresponds to TRBD1 (6 bases). Between the trimmed V and J ends, which lost 0 bases and 3 bases, there was a span of 19 bases. The CDR3 spans 18 residues. Germline CDR1 and CDR2: SGDLS and YYNGEE. CDR3 residues: CASSVEGGDPGNGNTIYF. CDR3 DNA sequence: TGTGCCAGCAGCGTAGAGGGGGGGGACCCTGGGAATGGAAACACCATATATTTT.

The chain couples TRBV5-6 to TRBJ1-2; 7 nucleotides match TRBD1. With 3 bases clipped from V and 12 bases from J, the junction kept 11 bases outside the gene matches. Germline V lookup: CDR1 SGHDT, CDR2 YYEEEE. The CDR3 is 13 residues long. This CDR3 reads CASSSVDRELHTF. The CDR3 DNA follows: TGTGCCAGCAGCTCGGTAGACAGGGAGCTTCACACCTTC.

CDR3 DNA sequence: TGTGCCAGCAGCCCGGACAGGGGGCGTAATTCACCCCTCCACTTT. This gives the protein CASSPDRGRNSPLHF. V and J are TRBV7-9 and TRBJ1-6; TRBD1 aligns across 11 bases. Losses at the gene ends were 5 bases for V and 6 bases for J; bases not matched to a gene: 3. Looked up from germline, CDR1 is SEHNR and CDR2 is FQNEAQ (reference sequence). The CDR3 has 15 residues.

This rearrangement joins TRBV27 to TRBJ2-1; D unresolved. The CDR3 totals 14 residues. Trimming took off 5 bases at V and 8 bases at J, with 16 bases between the two ends. Per the germline V gene, CDR1 is MNHEY and CDR2 is SMNVEV (reference sequence). The CDR3 DNA is TGTGCCAGCAGTAGCACAGTCAAATCCCATGAGCAGTTCTTC. Its protein is CASSSTVKSHEQFF.